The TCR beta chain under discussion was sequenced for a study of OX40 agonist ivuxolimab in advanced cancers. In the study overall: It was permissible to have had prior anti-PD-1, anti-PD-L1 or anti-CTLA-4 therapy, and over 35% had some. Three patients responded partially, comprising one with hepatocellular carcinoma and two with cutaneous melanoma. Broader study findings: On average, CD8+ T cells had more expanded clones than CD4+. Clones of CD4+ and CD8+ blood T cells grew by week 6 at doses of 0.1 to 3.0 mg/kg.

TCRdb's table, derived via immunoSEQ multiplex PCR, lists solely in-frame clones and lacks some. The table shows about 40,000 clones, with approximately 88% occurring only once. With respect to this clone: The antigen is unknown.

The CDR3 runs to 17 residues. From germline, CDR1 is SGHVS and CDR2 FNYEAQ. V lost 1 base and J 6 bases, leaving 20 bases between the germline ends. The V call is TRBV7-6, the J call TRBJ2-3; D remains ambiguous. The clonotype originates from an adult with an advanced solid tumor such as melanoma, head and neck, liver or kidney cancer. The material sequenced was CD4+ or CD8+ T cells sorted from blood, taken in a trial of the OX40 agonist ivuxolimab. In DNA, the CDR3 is TGTGCCAGCAGCTTAGAGCTCCGGCATAAACAAACCGATACGCAGTATTTT. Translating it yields CASSLELRHKQTDTQYF.